The 6 T cell receptor beta chains below come from one sample, sequenced in a study of blood T cell repertoires in COVID-19. The repertoire was sequenced with immunoSEQ multiplex PCR; TCRdb's copy has only in-frame clones and lacks some. The sample records around 200,000 clones, 86% being singletons. Material: PBMCs or T cells enriched from blood (not recorded which). The source is a middle-aged man with acute COVID-19.

This clone is a singleton in its sample. The rearrangement uses TRBV27 and TRBJ2-4, with no clear D. The CDR3 contains 14 residues. Germline lookup yields CDR1 MNHEY and CDR2 SMNVEV (reference sequence). Trimming removed 5 bases from V and 5 bases from J, with 13 bases in between. The CDR3 protein is CASSRGFAQNIQYF. CDR3 bases: TGTGCCAGCAGTAGAGGATTCGCACAAAACATTCAGTACTTC.

J is TRBJ2-5 and V is TRBV28, with a tentative D call TRBD2 (5 bases). V was shortened by 6 bases and J by 6 bases, with 11 bases between the two germline ends. This CDR3 is 12 amino acids long. Germline CDR1 MDHEN, CDR2 SYDVKM. The CDR3 sequence: CASSLAGKTQYF. The CDR3 DNA reads as TGTGCCAGCAGCCTAGCCGGGAAGACCCAGTACTTC. Based on the CDR3 plus reference TRBV28 and TRBJ2-5, the full variable domain is DVKVTQSSRYLVKRTGEKVFLECVQDMDHENMFWYRQDPGLGLRLIYFSYDVKMKEKGDIPEGYSVSREKKERFSLILESASTNQTSMYLCASSLAGKTQYFGPGTRLLVL.

This chain joins TRBV12-3 or TRBV12-4 and TRBJ1-6, with D possibly TRBD1 on 5 matching bases. CDR3 length: 13 amino acids. V shed 5 bases and J shed 6 bases, with 8 bases lying between them. The CDR3 nucleotides read TGTGCCAGCAGTCAGGGTGGTAATTCACCCCTCCACTTT. Residues: CASSQGGNSPLHF.

The table lists this clone with a few counts. The rearrangement links TRBV6-5 to TRBJ1-5; TRBD1 aligns across 7 bases. Germline-derived CDR1 and CDR2 are MNHEY and SVGAGI. Germline trimming cut 8 bases from V and 2 bases from J; bases unmatched to any gene: 0. The CDR3 spans 12 residues. The CDR3 region has the DNA TGTGCCAGCCAGGGGGGCAATCAGCCCCAGCATTTT. This gives the protein CASQGGNQPQHF.

The chain uses TRBV19 and TRBJ1-5, with D unclear. The CDR3 contains 16 residues. CDR1 and CDR2 (germline): LNHDA, SQIVND (reference sequence). V lost 3 bases to trimming and J lost 0 bases, with 12 bases between them. The CDR3, as DNA: TGTGCCAGTAGTATCCCGACACATTATAGCAATCAGCCCCAGCATTTT. It encodes CASSIPTHYSNQPQHF.

The CDR3 loop is CASSSLTEMDTQYF. CDR3 sequence (DNA): TGTGCCAGCAGTTCCTTAACGGAGATGGATACGCAGTATTTT. The chain combines TRBV6-5 with TRBJ2-3; no clear D. Trimming cost V 4 bases and J 6 bases, with 14 bases left between them. Germline V gene data show CDR1 as MNHEY and CDR2 as SVGAGI. This CDR3 comprises 14 residues.